The T cell receptor (beta chain) under discussion was sequenced for a study of regulatory T cells in long-lasting Graves disease. Time point described: persistent/refractory GD, antithyroid drugs over 5 years with positive TRAb. PBMCs provided the RNA from which the TCR library was made. With respect to this clonotype: What it binds is unknown.

Trimming stripped 2 bases from V and 11 bases from J, with 15 bases between. The CDR3 consists of 13 residues. Germline values: CDR1 MNHEY, CDR2 SVGAGI. CDR3 regions were amplified by Arm-PCR using iRepertoire HTBI primers to build TCR beta libraries. TCRdb reanalysed the multiplex PCR reads using MiXCR and keeps one entry per CDR3 protein. This table has almost 350,000 distinct CDR3 sequences, around a fifth appearing once. Whole-study findings and limits: Limited samples may have lowered accuracy.

Sample: peripheral blood mononuclear cells (PBMCs), taken when the disease was refractory, from a patient treated with antithyroid drugs. This receptor was taken from a female donor with Graves disease. This chain uses TRBV6-5 with TRBJ1-1; D is uncertain. The CDR3 here is CASSYSGPSQAFF. Written as DNA, the CDR3 is TGTGCCAGCAGTTACAGCGGGCCGAGCCAGGCTTTCTTT.